These 6 T cell receptor beta chains came from one sample sequenced in a study of human T cells and chemical hapten exposure (dated by TCRdb to the early 2020s). The time point label corresponds to: patch test 1, 2 weeks after DPC sensitization. The meaning of the sample's treatment or condition label: therapeutic diphenylcyclopropenone sensitization with weekly scalp DPC. The library was built by means of RACE. The instrument was a NextSeq 500. TCRdb trimmed the raw reads at Q25, called clones with MiXCR and kept productive beta chains. When rows share a CDR3 protein, they turn into one entry using the most common DNA and genes. Across this sample there are roughly 180,000 distinct CDR3 sequences, with approximately 20% seen only once. In total, the top ten clones hold 6.7% of the sample. The sample consisted of whole blood, taken in connection with sensitization to the hapten diphenylcyclopropenone (DPC). The receptors were sampled from a woman aged 50 to 60 with alopecia areata. Some clones in this sample may be carry-over from other donors' samples.

The sample holds a few counts of this clonotype. The J gene is TRBJ2-2, the V gene TRBV6-1; D may be TRBD1 (5 bases). CDR1 is MNHNS, CDR2 SASEGT, per germline. Trimming took off 6 bases at V and 5 bases at J, with 13 bases between the two ends. This CDR3 comprises 14 residues. The CDR3 sequence is CASRVAKGTGELFF. CDR3 sequence (DNA): TGTGCCAGCAGGGTCGCGAAGGGGACCGGGGAGCTGTTTTTT.

This clonotype was counted many times. This sequence joins TRBV10-1 and TRBJ2-5, with D perhaps TRBD1 (5 bases). Per the germline V gene, CDR1 is WNHNN and CDR2 is SYGVQD (reference sequence). The CDR3 extends over 15 amino acids. Trimming took off 2 bases at V and 2 bases at J, with 12 bases between the two ends. CDR3 protein: CASSETGAEQETQYF. The CDR3 DNA reads as TGCGCCAGCAGTGAGACAGGAGCCGAACAAGAGACCCAGTACTTC.

DNA of the CDR3: TGTGCCAGCAGCTTAACCCCCGGCGGGGGCCAAGAGACCCAGTACTTC. This codes for CASSLTPGGGQETQYF. The chain combines TRBV7-3 with TRBJ2-5; 7 bases align to TRBD2. V shed 0 bases, J shed 1 base, and the junction held 5 bases outside the gene matches. The CDR3 runs to 16 residues. Germline CDR1 reads SGHTA; CDR2 reads FQGTGA.

This clonotype was seen more than once but under ten times. The genes are TRBV5-6 and TRBJ2-7; tentative D call: TRBD1 (6 bases). The germline gives CDR1 SGHDT, CDR2 YYEEEE. The ends were cut back, 1 base at V and 0 bases at J, with 11 bases in the middle. CDR3 length equals 15 residues. In DNA, the CDR3 is TGTGCCAGCAGCTTGACAGGGCCCAGCTCCTACGAGCAGTACTTC. It specifies CASSLTGPSSYEQYF.

This chain connects TRBV20-1 to TRBJ2-1, with 7 bases lining up with TRBD2. Trimming cost V 3 bases and J 0 bases; bases outside gene matches: 17. Looked up from germline, CDR1 is DFQATT and CDR2 is SNEGSKA (reference sequence). The CDR3 is 19 amino acids. This chain's CDR3 is CSARSLLAAPAGSYNEQFF. CDR3 nucleotide sequence: TGCAGTGCTAGGAGTTTGCTAGCGGCCCCGGCTGGCTCCTACAATGAGCAGTTCTTC.

V is TRBV10-2 and J is TRBJ1-1; the match to TRBD1 covers 7 bases. V lost 3 bases, J lost 1 base, and 11 bases stayed unmatched. The CDR3 has 17 residues. Germline CDR1 is WSHSY and CDR2 is SAAADI. The CDR3 sequence is CASSDPPLQGRNTEAFF. The CDR3 coding sequence is TGCGCCAGCAGTGATCCCCCCTTACAGGGGCGGAACACTGAAGCTTTCTTT.